One and the same sample provided the 19 T cell receptor beta chains below, sequenced in a study of cytomegalovirus exposure and HLA in healthy donors. The PCR had 60 Vbeta and 13 Jbeta primers. Profiled with immunoSEQ multiplex PCR; TCRdb holds only in-frame clones, not every one. The sample includes 200,000 to 250,000 clones, around 79% of them seen just once. Sequenced: PBMCs. The source of these receptors is a girl aged 2 to 9 in good health and CMV-seronegative.

This clone appeared once. This sequence joins TRBV9 and TRBJ1-3; 7 bases are shared with TRBD1. After removal of 3 bases from V and 2 bases from J, the junction contained 8 bases not matched to a gene. Germline CDR1 is SGDLS and CDR2 is YYNGEE. CDR3 length equals 16 residues. Here the CDR3 reads CASSASPQGTGNTIYF. Here the CDR3 DNA reads TGTGCCAGCAGCGCCTCCCCACAGGGGACTGGAAACACCATATATTTT.

This sequence joins TRBV19 and TRBJ2-1, with 8 bases aligning to TRBD1. V shed 1 base and J 0 bases; nucleotides not matched to a gene: 5. The germline CDR1 and CDR2 sequences are LNHDA and SQIVND (reference sequence). The CDR3 is 17 amino acids. CDR3 DNA: TGTGCCAGTAGTATAGTATCCGACAGGGGCTCCTACAATGAGCAGTTCTTC. The encoded protein is CASSIVSDRGSYNEQFF. The full variable domain, with the rest looked up from reference TRBV19 and TRBJ2-1, is DGGITQSPKYLFRKEGQNVTLSCEQNLNHDAMYWYRQDPGQGLRLIYYSQIVNDFQKGDIAEGYSVSREKKESFPLTVTSAQKNPTAFYLCASSIVSDRGSYNEQFFGPGTRLTVL.

This sequence joins TRBV15 and TRBJ1-3; unclear D gene. The CDR3 totals 15 residues. Per the germline V gene, CDR1 is LNHNV and CDR2 is YYDKDF (reference sequence). Trimming took off 5 bases at V and 1 base at J, with 12 bases between the two ends. The CDR3 nucleotides read TGTGCCACCAGCGAAGCCATAACTTCTGGAAACACCATATATTTT. This sequence encodes CATSEAITSGNTIYF.

The chain links TRBV7-6 to TRBJ1-1; D is undetermined. This CDR3 contains 14 residues. Germline V CDR1 and CDR2: SGHVS, FNYEAQ. V lost 1 base and J lost 5, with 11 bases in between. The CDR3 loop reads CASSLEREWTEAFF. As DNA, the CDR3 is TGTGCCAGCAGCTTAGAGCGAGAGTGGACTGAAGCTTTCTTT.

This clone was seen only once. The CDR3, as DNA: TGTGCCAGCAACGGGGGAGGCTATCACTCCTACAATGAGCAGTTCTTC. Its translation is CASNGGGYHSYNEQFF. V gene TRBV6-6 combines with J gene TRBJ2-1, with a tentative D call TRBD2 (6 bases). The germline V and J ends were trimmed by 7 bases and 0 bases, with 16 bases remaining between them. This CDR3 has 16 amino acids. Germline values: CDR1 MNHNY, CDR2 SVGAGI (reference sequence).

The chain has TRBV25-1 and TRBJ2-2; TRBD2 matches 7 bases. The V and J ends lost 2 bases and 1 base, in that order; junction bases with no gene match: 1. This CDR3 is 15 amino acids long. Germline V lookup: CDR1 MGHDK, CDR2 SYGVNS. CDR3 sequence (DNA): TGTGCCAGCAGTGAACTAGCGGTGAACACCGGGGAGCTGTTTTTT. Protein sequence: CASSELAVNTGELFF. Based on the CDR3 plus reference TRBV25-1 and TRBJ2-2, the full variable domain is EADIYQTPRYLVIGTGKKITLECSQTMGHDKMYWYQQDPGMELHLIHYSYGVNSTEKGDLSSESTVSRIRTEHFPLTLESARPSHTSQYLCASSELAVNTGELFFGEGSRLTVL.

V usage is TRBV7-9 and J usage is TRBJ2-7, with a tentative D call TRBD1 (5 bases). This CDR3 region has 13 residues. V was cut by 4 bases and J by 4 bases, with 11 bases left in between. Per germline, CDR1 SEHNR and CDR2 FQNEAQ (reference sequence). The CDR3 sequence is CASSSDDRYEQYF. CDR3 DNA sequence: TGTGCCAGCAGCTCAGACGACAGATACGAGCAGTACTTC.

Only a few counts were recorded for this clone. This chain joins TRBV27 and TRBJ2-3; 8 positions agree with TRBD2. The V gene end was trimmed by 5 bases and the J gene end by 2 bases; junction bases not matched to a gene: 9. The CDR3 has 16 amino acids. Germline values: CDR1 MNHEY, CDR2 SMNVEV (reference sequence). CDR3 residues: CASSIIAGTYTDTQYF. The CDR3, as DNA: TGTGCCAGCAGTATTATAGCGGGAACCTACACAGATACGCAGTATTTT.

This chain connects TRBV6-5 to TRBJ2-1, with D tentatively TRBD2 (6 bases). The V and J ends lost 3 bases and 9 bases respectively, with 9 bases between them. The CDR3 is 12 amino acids. Germline V gene sequence: CDR1 MNHEY, CDR2 SVGAGI. The CDR3 DNA reads TGTGCCAGCAGTTATGGAGGGTTTGAGCAGTTCTTC. It codes for CASSYGGFEQFF.

The chain joins TRBV5-6 to TRBJ2-7, with 8 bases matching TRBD2. The J segment lost 0 bases and the V segment lost 5 bases, leaving 4 bases of the junction unmatched. This CDR3 spans 14 amino acids. Germline lookup yields CDR1 SGHDT and CDR2 YYEEEE. CDR3 nucleotide sequence: TGTGCCAGCAGTTCCGGGACTAGCTCCTACGAGCAGTACTTC. Translating gives CASSSGTSSYEQYF.

The chain has TRBV6-6 and TRBJ2-1; the match to TRBD2 covers 9 bases. The CDR3 runs 14 residues. Germline V gives CDR1 MNHNY, CDR2 SVGAGI (reference sequence). The trim removed 0 bases at V and 11 bases at J, leaving 5 bases unmatched. The DNA for the CDR3 is TGTGCCAGCAGTTACTCCCGGACTAGCGACCAGCAGTTCTTC. This sequence encodes CASSYSRTSDQQFF.

This chain uses TRBV7-9 with TRBJ2-5; TRBD1 matches at 10 bases. Germline CDR1 reads SEHNR; CDR2 reads FQNEAQ (reference sequence). The CDR3 extends over 15 amino acids. After removal of 5 bases from V and 5 bases from J, the junction contained 8 bases not matched to a gene. This CDR3 is CASSLRQGARETQYF. The CDR3 DNA is TGTGCCAGCAGCCTAAGACAGGGGGCGCGGGAGACCCAGTACTTC.

The V gene is TRBV5-4, the J gene TRBJ1-1; 8 bases are a match to TRBD1. Germline V gene data show CDR1 as SGHNT and CDR2 as YYREEE (reference sequence). J was trimmed by 3 bases and V by 7 bases; bases with no gene match: 8. This CDR3 contains 14 residues. In nucleotides, the CDR3 is TGTGCCAGCCGAGTAACAGGGGGGGACACTGAAGCTTTCTTT. Protein: CASRVTGGDTEAFF.

This chain links TRBV5-6 with TRBJ1-2; 7 bases are shared with TRBD1. The V gene's germline CDR1 is SGHDT and CDR2 YYEEEE. The CDR3 extends over 16 amino acids. The ends lost 3 bases at V and 7 bases at J; junction bases unmatched: 15. This chain's CDR3 is CASSYTGQTLSGGYTF. CDR3 DNA sequence: TGTGCCAGCAGCTACACGGGACAGACCCTATCTGGTGGCTACACCTTC.

This chain joins TRBV10-1 and TRBJ2-3, with D possibly matching TRBD2 (6 bases). The CDR3 has 15 residues. Germline values: CDR1 WNHNN, CDR2 SYGVQD (reference sequence). V was clipped by 0 bases and J by 3 bases, with 10 bases between them. In DNA, the CDR3 is TGCGCCAGCAGTGAGTCGCCGGGAGCAACAGATACGCAGTATTTT. The encoded protein is CASSESPGATDTQYF.

This sequence joins TRBV18 and TRBJ1-2, with D maybe TRBD1 (5 bases). CDR3 size: 13 residues. The V gene lost 6 bases and the J gene lost 8 bases, with 16 bases spanning the gap. Per germline, CDR1 KGHSH and CDR2 LQKENI. The CDR3 is CASSLGQGNGYTF. The CDR3, as DNA: TGTGCCAGCTCCCTGGGGCAGGGTAACGGCTACACCTTC.

This chain joins TRBV10-2 and TRBJ1-1, with 12 bases identical to TRBD1. The germline CDR1 and CDR2 sequences are WSHSY and SAAADI. This CDR3 is 15 amino acids long. V lost 1 base to trimming and J lost 5 bases; unmatched junction nucleotides: 2. CDR3: CASSELGQGATEAFF. The CDR3 region has the DNA TGCGCCAGCAGTGAGTTGGGACAGGGGGCGACTGAAGCTTTCTTT.

The rearrangement uses TRBV6-1 and TRBJ1-2, with D hard to call. Looked up from germline, CDR1 is MNHNS and CDR2 is SASEGT. The ends were cut back, 2 bases at V and 6 bases at J, with 22 bases in the middle. The CDR3 sequence is 17 residues long. The CDR3 region is CASSETRTILTKNGYTF. DNA for the CDR3: TGTGCCAGCAGTGAAACCCGGACTATCCTGACGAAGAATGGCTACACCTTC.

This clone occurred a few times. The chain carries TRBV19 and TRBJ2-7, with D perhaps matching TRBD1 (6 bases). The CDR3 is made up of 13 amino acids. Trimming shortened V by 4 bases and J by 3 bases, and 10 bases separated the two germline ends. CDR1 is LNHDA and CDR2 is SQIVND in the germline V gene (reference sequence). The CDR3 DNA follows: TGTGCCAGTAGTACCGTACAGGGCTACGAGCAGTACTTC. This encodes CASSTVQGYEQYF. Full variable domain (rest looked up from reference TRBV19 and TRBJ2-7): DGGITQSPKYLFRKEGQNVTLSCEQNLNHDAMYWYRQDPGQGLRLIYYSQIVNDFQKGDIAEGYSVSREKKESFPLTVTSAQKNPTAFYLCASSTVQGYEQYFGPGTRLTVT.